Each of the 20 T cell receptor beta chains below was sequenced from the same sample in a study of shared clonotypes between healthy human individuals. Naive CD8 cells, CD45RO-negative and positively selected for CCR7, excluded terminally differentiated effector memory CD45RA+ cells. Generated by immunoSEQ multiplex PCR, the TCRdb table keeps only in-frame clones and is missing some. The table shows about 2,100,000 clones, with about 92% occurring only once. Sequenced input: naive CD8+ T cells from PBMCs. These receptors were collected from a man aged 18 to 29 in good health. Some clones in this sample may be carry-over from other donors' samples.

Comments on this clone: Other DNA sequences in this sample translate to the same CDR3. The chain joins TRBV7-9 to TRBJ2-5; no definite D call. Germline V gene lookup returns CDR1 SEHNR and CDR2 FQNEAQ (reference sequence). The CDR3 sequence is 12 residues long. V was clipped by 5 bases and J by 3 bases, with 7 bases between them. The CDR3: CASSAGEETQYF. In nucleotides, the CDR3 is TGTGCCAGCAGCGCAGGAGAAGAGACCCAGTACTTC.

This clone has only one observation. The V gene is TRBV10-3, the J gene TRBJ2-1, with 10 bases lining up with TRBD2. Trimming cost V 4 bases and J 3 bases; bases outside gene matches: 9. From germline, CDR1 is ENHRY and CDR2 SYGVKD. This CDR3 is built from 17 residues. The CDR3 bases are TGTGCCATCAGTGGGGTTCTAGCGGGAGTGGGCTACAATGAGCAGTTCTTC. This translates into CAISGVLAGVGYNEQFF.

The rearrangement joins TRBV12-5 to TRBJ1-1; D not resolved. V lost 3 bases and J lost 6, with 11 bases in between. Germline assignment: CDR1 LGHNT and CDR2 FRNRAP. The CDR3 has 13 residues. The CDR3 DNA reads TGTGCTAGTGGTTTAGGCCCTGGGGCTGAAGCTTTCTTT. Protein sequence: CASGLGPGAEAFF.

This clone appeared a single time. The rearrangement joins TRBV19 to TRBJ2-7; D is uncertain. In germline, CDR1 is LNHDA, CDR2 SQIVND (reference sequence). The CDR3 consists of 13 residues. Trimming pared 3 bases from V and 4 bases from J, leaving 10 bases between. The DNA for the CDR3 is TGTGCCAGTAGTATTTCAGACCCTTACGAGCAGTACTTC. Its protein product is CASSISDPYEQYF.

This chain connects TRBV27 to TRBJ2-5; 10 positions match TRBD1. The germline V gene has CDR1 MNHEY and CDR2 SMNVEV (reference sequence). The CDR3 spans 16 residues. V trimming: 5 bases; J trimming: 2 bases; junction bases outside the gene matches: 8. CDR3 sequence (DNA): TGTGCCAGCAGTCACCTCCCGGGACAGGGGCAAGAGACCCAGTACTTC. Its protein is CASSHLPGQGQETQYF.

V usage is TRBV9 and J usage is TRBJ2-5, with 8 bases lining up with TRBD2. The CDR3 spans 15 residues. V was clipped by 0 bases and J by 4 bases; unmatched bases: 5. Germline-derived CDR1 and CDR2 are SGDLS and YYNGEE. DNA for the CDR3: TGTGCCAGCAGCGTAGAGCCGCTAGCGGGAGAGACCCAGTACTTC. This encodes CASSVEPLAGETQYF.

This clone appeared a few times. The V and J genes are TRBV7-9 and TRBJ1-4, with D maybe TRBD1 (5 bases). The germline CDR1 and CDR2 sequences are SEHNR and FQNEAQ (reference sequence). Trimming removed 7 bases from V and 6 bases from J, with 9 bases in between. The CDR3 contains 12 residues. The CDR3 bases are TGTGCCAGCACGCCCAGGGATGAAAAACTGTTTTTT. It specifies CASTPRDEKLFF.

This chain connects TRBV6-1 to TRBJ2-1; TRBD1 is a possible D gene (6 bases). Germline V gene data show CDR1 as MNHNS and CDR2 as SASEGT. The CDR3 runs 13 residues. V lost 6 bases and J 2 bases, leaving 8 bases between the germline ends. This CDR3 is CASRRTAYNEQFF. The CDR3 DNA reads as TGTGCCAGCAGGCGGACAGCCTACAATGAGCAGTTCTTC.

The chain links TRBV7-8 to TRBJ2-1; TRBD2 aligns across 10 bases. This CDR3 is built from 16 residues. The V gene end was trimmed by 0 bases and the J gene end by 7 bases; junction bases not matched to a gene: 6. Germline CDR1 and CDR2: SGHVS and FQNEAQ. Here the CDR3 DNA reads TGTGCCAGCAGCTTAGCACCGAGCGGGAGGGAGAATGAGCAGTTCTTC. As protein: CASSLAPSGRENEQFF.

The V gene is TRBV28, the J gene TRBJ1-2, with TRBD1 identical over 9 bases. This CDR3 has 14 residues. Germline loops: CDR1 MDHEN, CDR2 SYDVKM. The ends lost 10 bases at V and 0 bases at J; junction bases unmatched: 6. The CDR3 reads CAIRDRVTNYGYTF. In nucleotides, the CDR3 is TGTGCCATCCGGGACAGGGTGACTAACTATGGCTACACCTTC.

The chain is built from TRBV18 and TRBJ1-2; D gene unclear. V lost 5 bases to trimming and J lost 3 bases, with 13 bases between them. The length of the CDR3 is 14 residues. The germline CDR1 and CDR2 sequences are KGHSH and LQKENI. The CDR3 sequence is CASSSGVVDYGYTF. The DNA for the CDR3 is TGTGCCAGCTCAAGCGGGGTCGTGGACTATGGCTACACCTTC. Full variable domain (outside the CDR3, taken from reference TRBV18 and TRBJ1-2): NAGVMQNPRHLVRRRGQEARLRCSPMKGHSHVYWYRQLPEEGLKFMVYLQKENIIDESGMPKERFSAEFPKEGPSILRIQQVVRGDSAAYFCASSSGVVDYGYTFGSGTRLTVV.

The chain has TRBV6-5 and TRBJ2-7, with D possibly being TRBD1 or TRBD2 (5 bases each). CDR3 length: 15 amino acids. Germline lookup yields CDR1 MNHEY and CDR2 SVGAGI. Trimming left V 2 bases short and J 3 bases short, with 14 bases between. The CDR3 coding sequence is TGTGCCAGCAGTTACGAGGGGAGTTCGGGCTACGAGCAGTACTTC. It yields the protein CASSYEGSSGYEQYF.

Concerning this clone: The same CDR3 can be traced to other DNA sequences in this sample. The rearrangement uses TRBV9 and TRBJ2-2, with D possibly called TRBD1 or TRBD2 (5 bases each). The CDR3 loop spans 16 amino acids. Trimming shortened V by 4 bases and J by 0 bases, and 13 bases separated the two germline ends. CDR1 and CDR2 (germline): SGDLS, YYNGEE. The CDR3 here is CASSPSGTTNTGELFF. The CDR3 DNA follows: TGTGCCAGCAGCCCATCCGGGACCACGAACACCGGGGAGCTGTTTTTT. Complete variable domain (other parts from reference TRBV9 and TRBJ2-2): DSGVTQTPKHLITATGQRVTLRCSPRSGDLSVYWYQQSLDQGLQFLIQYYNGEERAKGNILERFSAQQFPDLHSELNLSSLELGDSALYFCASSPSGTTNTGELFFGEGSRLTVL.

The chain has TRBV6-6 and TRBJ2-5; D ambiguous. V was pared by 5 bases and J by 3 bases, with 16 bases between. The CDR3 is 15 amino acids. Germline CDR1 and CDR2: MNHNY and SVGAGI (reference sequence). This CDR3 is CASSTYGPPKETQYF. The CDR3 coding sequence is TGTGCCAGCAGTACATACGGGCCACCCAAAGAGACCCAGTACTTC.

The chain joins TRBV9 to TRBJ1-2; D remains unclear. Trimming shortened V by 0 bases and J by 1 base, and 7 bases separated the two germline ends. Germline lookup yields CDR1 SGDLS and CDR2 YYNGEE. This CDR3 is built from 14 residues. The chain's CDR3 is CASSVAEFNYGYTF. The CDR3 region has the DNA TGTGCCAGCAGCGTAGCAGAGTTTAACTATGGCTACACCTTC.

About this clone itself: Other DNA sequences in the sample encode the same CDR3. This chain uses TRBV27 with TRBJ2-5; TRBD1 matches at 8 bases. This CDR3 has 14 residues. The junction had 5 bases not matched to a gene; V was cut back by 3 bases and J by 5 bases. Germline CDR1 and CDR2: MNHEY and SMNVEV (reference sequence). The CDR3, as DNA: TGTGCCAGCAGTTTCCAGGGGGCGGGGGAGACCCAGTACTTC. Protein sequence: CASSFQGAGETQYF.

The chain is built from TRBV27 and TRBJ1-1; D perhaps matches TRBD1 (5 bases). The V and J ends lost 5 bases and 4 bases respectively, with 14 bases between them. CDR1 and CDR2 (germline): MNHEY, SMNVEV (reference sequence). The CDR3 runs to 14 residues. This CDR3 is CASSPPRGGTEAFF. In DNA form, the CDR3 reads TGTGCCAGCAGTCCCCCCCGGGGGGGCACTGAAGCTTTCTTT.

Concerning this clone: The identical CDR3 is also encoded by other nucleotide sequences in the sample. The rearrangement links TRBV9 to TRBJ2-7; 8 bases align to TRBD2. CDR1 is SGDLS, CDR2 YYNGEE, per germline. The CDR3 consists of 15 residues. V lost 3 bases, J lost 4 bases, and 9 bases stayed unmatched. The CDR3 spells CASSGTGTSGYEQYF. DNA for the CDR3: TGTGCCAGCAGCGGAACCGGGACTAGTGGGTACGAGCAGTACTTC.

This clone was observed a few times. The CDR3 nucleotides read TGTGCCAGCAGAGACAGGGGGCGAGGGTACACTGAAGCTTTCTTT. Its translation: CASRDRGRGYTEAFF. The chain employs TRBV6-1 and TRBJ1-1; 10 bases are shared with TRBD1. The CDR3 has 15 amino acids. The germline V gene encodes CDR1 MNHNS and CDR2 SASEGT. Germline trimming cut 6 bases from V and 3 bases from J; bases unmatched to any gene: 7.

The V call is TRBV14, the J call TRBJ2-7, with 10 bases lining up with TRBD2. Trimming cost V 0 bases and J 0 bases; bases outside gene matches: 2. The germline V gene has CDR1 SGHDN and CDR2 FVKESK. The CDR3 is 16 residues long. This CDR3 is CASSQDSGRRSYEQYF. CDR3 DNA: TGTGCCAGCAGCCAAGATAGCGGGAGGCGCTCCTACGAGCAGTACTTC.